Each of the 19 T cell receptor beta chains below was sequenced from the same sample in a study of PD-L1 blockade in urothelial cancer. The sample's time point: pretreatment peripheral blood. The protocol was immunoSEQ multiplex PCR, while the TCRdb copy is restricted to in-frame clones and leaves out a portion. The sample includes roughly 87,000 clones, roughly 90% of them seen just once. The input for sequencing was PBMCs, taken around atezolizumab (anti-PD-L1) treatment. Source of these receptors: a woman at least 80 years old with urothelial cancer.

The table lists this clone with a count of one. V gene TRBV28 combines with J gene TRBJ2-3; D possibly corresponds to TRBD2 (5 bases). The CDR3 is 12 amino acids. V was clipped by 5 bases and J by 13 bases, with 16 bases between them. Germline assignment: CDR1 MDHEN and CDR2 SYDVKM. The CDR3 sequence is CASSPDYLKEYF. In DNA form, the CDR3 reads TGTGCCAGCAGTCCCGACTATCTGAAGGAGTATTTT.

Here the CDR3 DNA reads TGTGCCAGCAGCCGCGGGGGACATGAGCAGTTCTTC. The encoded protein is CASSRGGHEQFF. The chain has TRBV6-5 and TRBJ2-1, with 7 positions matching TRBD2. The CDR3 has 12 amino acids. With V trimmed by 6 bases and J by 8 bases, 4 bases remained unmatched. Germline V gene data show CDR1 as MNHEY and CDR2 as SVGAGI.

J is TRBJ2-7 and V is TRBV6-1; TRBD1 matches 10 bases. The CDR3 spans 14 residues. Germline CDR1 is MNHNS and CDR2 is SASEGT. V lost 7 bases and J lost 5; bases outside the gene matches: 8. This CDR3 reads CASKLGQGVDEQYF. CDR3 bases: TGTGCCAGCAAGCTAGGACAGGGGGTGGACGAGCAGTACTTC.

This clone appeared a few times. The V call is TRBV28, the J call TRBJ1-2; 9 nucleotides match TRBD1. With 7 bases clipped from V and 8 bases from J, the junction kept 8 bases outside the gene matches. The CDR3 sequence is 13 residues long. Per the germline V gene, CDR1 is MDHEN and CDR2 is SYDVKM. The CDR3 bases are TGTGCCAGCAAACGGGACAGGGATGGGGGCTACACCTTC. Translated: CASKRDRDGGYTF.

DNA for the CDR3: TGTGCCAGCAGTCTTACCGCCACTAGCGGGAGGGCCTTTCAAGAGACCCAGTACTTC. Its translation: CASSLTATSGRAFQETQYF. The rearrangement uses TRBV27 and TRBJ2-5; 13 nucleotides match TRBD2. CDR3 length equals 19 residues. Germline values: CDR1 MNHEY, CDR2 SMNVEV (reference sequence). J was trimmed by 2 bases and V by 5 bases; bases with no gene match: 14.

The chain employs TRBV10-3 and TRBJ1-3, with 7 bases fitting TRBD1. V gave up 11 bases and J gave up 3 bases; unmatched junction bases: 7. The CDR3 totals 13 residues. Germline loops: CDR1 ENHRY, CDR2 SYGVKD. Written as DNA, the CDR3 is TGTGCCGTCCAGACAGGGTTTGGAAACACCATATATTTT. Amino acids: CAVQTGFGNTIYF.

This chain uses TRBV28 with TRBJ2-2, with TRBD1 identical over 8 bases. This CDR3 region has 15 residues. The V gene end was trimmed by 4 bases and the J gene end by 6 bases; junction bases not matched to a gene: 7. Germline lookup yields CDR1 MDHEN and CDR2 SYDVKM. The CDR3: CASSSGLQGAGELFF. The CDR3 region has the DNA TGTGCCAGCAGTTCGGGTTTACAGGGGGCCGGGGAGCTGTTTTTT.

V is TRBV19 and J is TRBJ2-1, with 13 bases aligning to TRBD2. CDR1 is LNHDA, CDR2 SQIVND, per germline (reference sequence). With V trimmed by 7 bases and J by 7 bases, 7 bases remained unmatched. CDR3 size: 15 residues. Here the CDR3 DNA reads TGTGCCAGTAAAAGGACTAGCGGGAGCCGGAATGAGCAGTTCTTC. Amino acid sequence: CASKRTSGSRNEQFF.

The chain uses TRBV28 and TRBJ2-7; perhaps TRBD1 as D (6 bases). Germline V gives CDR1 MDHEN, CDR2 SYDVKM. The germline V and J ends were trimmed by 7 bases and 7 bases, with 23 bases remaining between them. The CDR3 loop spans 15 amino acids. Here the CDR3 reads CASTSPTGQTREQYF. As DNA, the CDR3 is TGTGCCAGCACCTCCCCCACCGGACAGACCAGGGAGCAGTACTTC.

V and J are TRBV18 and TRBJ1-1; D ambiguous. V dropped 6 bases and J dropped 11 bases, with 16 bases sitting between them. CDR1 is KGHSH and CDR2 is LQKENI in the germline V gene. This CDR3 has 12 residues. The CDR3 reads CASSPEGSRAFF. CDR3 sequence (DNA): TGTGCCAGCTCCCCCGAGGGCAGTAGGGCTTTCTTT.

The V call is TRBV5-4, the J call TRBJ2-2; TRBD2 aligns across 8 bases. J gave up 4 bases and V 5 bases, and 10 bases lay outside the gene matches. This CDR3 has 16 amino acids. Germline assignment: CDR1 SGHNT and CDR2 YYREEE (reference sequence). CDR3 in amino acids: CASSLKTSASTGELFF. The CDR3 DNA sequence: TGTGCCAGCAGTCTTAAGACTAGCGCGAGCACCGGGGAGCTGTTTTTT.

The chain links TRBV19 to TRBJ2-7, with 7 bases lining up with TRBD2. The ends lost 4 bases at V and 0 bases at J; junction bases unmatched: 6. CDR3 size: 15 residues. The germline gives CDR1 LNHDA, CDR2 SQIVND (reference sequence). This chain's CDR3 is CASSTERGASYEQYF. CDR3 DNA: TGTGCCAGTAGTACCGAGCGGGGCGCCTCCTACGAGCAGTACTTC.

The rearrangement links TRBV19 to TRBJ2-7; tentatively, D is TRBD2 (5 bases). The CDR3 sequence is 16 residues long. Germline CDR1 reads LNHDA; CDR2 reads SQIVND (reference sequence). V was trimmed by 6 bases and J by 3 bases, leaving 21 bases between them. CDR3: CASSRSEGRSRYEQYF. In DNA form, the CDR3 reads TGTGCCAGTAGCCGAAGCGAGGGCCGATCGCGCTACGAGCAGTACTTC.

The J gene is TRBJ2-7, the V gene TRBV9, with 9 bases matching TRBD2. Germline CDR1 SGDLS, CDR2 YYNGEE. This CDR3 contains 16 residues. The junction had 6 bases not matched to a gene; V was cut back by 2 bases and J by 0 bases. CDR3 in DNA: TGTGCCAGCAGCGTGCGAGCGGGAGGCCCCTCCTACGAGCAGTACTTC. It translates to CASSVRAGGPSYEQYF.

This chain links TRBV5-1 with TRBJ2-2; 9 nucleotides align to TRBD1. This CDR3 region has 16 residues. The germline V gene has CDR1 SGHRS and CDR2 YFSETQ. Trimming cost V 2 bases and J 5 bases; bases outside gene matches: 7. This CDR3 is CASSFTGGGSTGELFF. In DNA form, the CDR3 reads TGCGCCAGCAGCTTTACAGGGGGCGGTAGTACCGGGGAGCTGTTTTTT. The variable domain in full, with the rest retrieved from reference TRBV5-1 and TRBJ2-2, is KAGVTQTPRYLIKTRGQQVTLSCSPISGHRSVSWYQQTPGQGLQFLFEYFSETQRNKGNFPGRFSGRQFSNSRSEMNVSTLELGDSALYLCASSFTGGGSTGELFFGEGSRLTVL.

The chain combines TRBV2 with TRBJ1-2; 7 bases align to TRBD1. The CDR3 is 16 amino acids. The V segment lost 7 bases and the J segment 5 bases; nucleotides outside the gene matches: 16. CDR1 and CDR2 (germline): SNHLY, FYNNEI. CDR3 in amino acids: CASTSGRDGRGYGYTF. The CDR3, as DNA: TGTGCCAGCACTTCCGGACGGGACGGCAGGGGGTATGGCTACACCTTC.

This chain uses TRBV14 with TRBJ1-4; a weak D match, TRBD1 (6 bases). The CDR3 totals 15 residues. Germline CDR1 SGHDN, CDR2 FVKESK. The germline V and J ends were trimmed by 5 bases and 5 bases, with 15 bases remaining between them. This CDR3 is CASSSRGRGNEKLFF. The CDR3 coding sequence is TGTGCCAGCAGCTCACGGGGCAGGGGAAATGAAAAACTGTTTTTT.

The V call is TRBV6-1, the J call TRBJ2-7; D is perhaps TRBD2 (6 bases). The CDR3 runs 15 residues. The germline V and J ends were trimmed by 2 bases and 6 bases, with 17 bases remaining between them. In germline, CDR1 is MNHNS, CDR2 SASEGT. CDR3 protein: CASSESPGGTSEQYF. CDR3 sequence (DNA): TGTGCCAGCAGTGAATCCCCTGGGGGGACGAGCGAGCAGTACTTC.

Details on this clone: Other DNA sequences in the sample encode the same CDR3. V is TRBV27 and J is TRBJ1-5; TRBD1 aligns across 10 bases. The junction had 3 bases not matched to a gene; V was cut back by 5 bases and J by 2 bases. CDR1 and CDR2 from the germline V gene are MNHEY and SMNVEV (reference sequence). The CDR3 loop spans 15 amino acids. CDR3 sequence: CASSPGTGGNQPQHF. The CDR3 DNA reads as TGTGCCAGCAGTCCCGGGACAGGGGGCAATCAGCCCCAGCATTTT.